This section outlines one TCR beta chain sequence together with its context. The sample belongs to a study of T cells after yellow fever vaccination. TCR cDNA, made by 5'RACE template switching, carried an added universal primer site and UMIs. TCRdb reprocessed the 5' RACE reads via MiXCR and lists one record per CDR3 protein. The sample has 600,000 to 750,000 distinct CDR3 sequences, around 12% seen once. The V end was cut by 0 bases, the J end by 10 bases, with 7 bases between. This CDR3 is 12 amino acids long. The germline CDR1 and CDR2 sequences are LGHNA and YNFKEQ. The input for sequencing was PBMCs, taken on the day of the yellow fever booster vaccination. The clonotype comes from a man aged 30 to 45 who received the YFV17D yellow fever vaccine. This chain connects TRBV4-2 to TRBJ2-1, with D unresolved. As DNA, the CDR3 is TGTGCCAGCAGCCAAGACGGCTCAGAGCAGTTCTTC. Translation: CASSQDGSEQFF.